This entry features one TCR beta chain sequence. This clone was counted a single time. The antigen it binds to is not known. No much larger clonotype is one base removed from it; base qualities were not supplied. Preparation of the library involved the immunoSEQ multiplex PCR assay. TCRdb's version of the immuneACCESS table is confined to in-frame rearrangements and falls short of the full clone set. An unresolved V gene accounts for under half of the shortfall where checked; the remainder is of unknown origin. For this sample there are about 36,000 clones; 88% appear just once. Roughly 0.56% of the sample belongs to the ten largest clones. The sample comes from a study of T cell changes during pregnancy in multiple sclerosis (dated by TCRdb to between 2019 and 2020). About the study as a whole: The study looked at changes in the T cell repertoire across pregnancy in women with multiple sclerosis.

CDR1 and CDR2 were assigned from the germline V gene as SQVTM and ANQGSEA. The CDR3 goes from the cysteine to the phenylalanine over 15 residues. The sequence is cut down to CDR3 DNA, 45 bases in frame from base 1. V is cut back by 7 bases and J by 6 bases, with 11 bases in the junction unmatched. The chain was built from TRBV29-1 and TRBJ2-3; 12 central nucleotides agree with TRBD2. The TCR originated in a female donor with multiple sclerosis, enrolled in a pregnancy study. The sequences come from CD4+ T cells from peripheral blood mononuclear cells, collected in the first trimester of pregnancy. CDR3 reads: CSAKVTSGSRDTQYF. The bases are TGCAGCGCCAAGGTGACTAGCGGGAGCAGGGATACGCAGTATTTT.